A selection of T cell receptor beta chains follows, all from one sample in a study of cytomegalovirus exposure and HLA in healthy donors. Produced via immunoSEQ multiplex PCR; TCRdb's table is partial and in-frame only. Of 150,000 to 200,000 clones listed, under 85% were seen once; the top ten hold around 5%. The specimen was PBMCs. The receptors were sampled from a man between 18 and 35 years old in good health and CMV-seronegative. Each CDR3 is given with its conserved first and last residue. The D gene is left open where the match is weak. Clone size is given for some rows only: seen once, a few or many times, or a class if the clone is expanded.

cdr3_aa	cdr3_nt	v_call	j_call	d_call	clone_size
CASSTTGGWDSPLHF	TGTGCCAGCAGTACGACAGGGGGTTGGGATTCACCCCTCCACTTT	TRBV2	TRBJ1-6	TRBD1	.
CASSLDTSGGQTQYF	TGTGCCAGCAGCTTAGATACTAGCGGGGGGCAGACCCAGTACTTC	TRBV7-6	TRBJ2-5	TRBD2	once
CASTLAGENHYNEQFF	TGTGCCAGCACCTTAGCGGGGGAAAACCACTACAATGAGCAGTTCTTC	TRBV5-6	TRBJ2-1	TRBD2	.
CASSFGTGEETQYF	TGTGCCAGCAGCTTTGGGACGGGGGAAGAGACCCAGTACTTC	TRBV7-9	TRBJ2-5	.	.
CASSISFSGYTF	TGTGCCAGTAGTATTAGTTTCTCCGGCTACACCTTC	TRBV19	TRBJ1-2	.	.
CASSSNFWSPLHF	TGTGCCAGCAGTTCTAACTTTTGGTCACCCCTCCACTTT	TRBV28	TRBJ1-6	.	.
CASRPGTSALETQYF	TGTGCTAGCAGGCCCGGGACTAGCGCATTGGAGACCCAGTACTTC	TRBV7-7	TRBJ2-5	TRBD2	.
CASSSPSPGIEQFF	TGTGCCAGCAGCTCACCAAGCCCGGGTATTGAGCAGTTCTTC	TRBV7-2	TRBJ2-1	.	.
CASRNSAGSNQPQHF	TGTGCCAGCAGAAATTCTGCGGGAAGCAATCAGCCCCAGCATTTT	TRBV28	TRBJ1-5	.	.
CASRSGQGREQYF	TGTGCCAGCAGGAGCGGACAGGGGAGGGAGCAGTACTTC	TRBV5-4	TRBJ2-7	TRBD1	.
CASRLGLAGDNEQFF	TGTGCCAGCAGGCTAGGACTAGCGGGGGACAATGAGCAGTTCTTC	TRBV7-2	TRBJ2-1	TRBD2	.
CASSIRRTSGVNEQFF	TGTGCCAGTAGTATCCGACGGACTAGCGGGGTGAATGAGCAGTTCTTC	TRBV19	TRBJ2-1	TRBD2	.
CASSLDLAGADTQYF	TGTGCCAGCAGCTTGGACCTAGCGGGCGCAGATACGCAGTATTTT	TRBV5-5	TRBJ2-3	TRBD2	.
CASRGQETQYF	TGTGCCAGCCGGGGGCAAGAGACCCAGTACTTC	TRBV7-9	TRBJ2-5	.	.
CASGPTSLAYNEQFF	TGCGCCAGCGGCCCAACTAGTTTAGCCTACAATGAGCAGTTCTTC	TRBV5-1	TRBJ2-1	.	once
CASSLSQGTANYGYTF	TGCGCCAGCAGCTTGTCCCAGGGAACGGCTAACTATGGCTACACCTTC	TRBV5-1	TRBJ1-2	.	.
CAWSPAYEQYF	TGTGCCTGGAGCCCCGCGTACGAGCAGTACTTC	TRBV30	TRBJ2-7	.	.
CASSEAYVERGTDTQYF	TGTGCCAGCAGTGAAGCGTACGTGGAACGGGGCACAGATACGCAGTATTTT	TRBV6-1	TRBJ2-3	.	.
CAISLDRGDPGELFF	TGTGCCATCAGCCTGGACAGGGGGGACCCCGGGGAGCTGTTTTTT	TRBV10-3	TRBJ2-2	TRBD1	.
CASSLARDRFYEQYF	TGTGCCAGCAGCTTAGCCCGGGACAGATTCTACGAGCAGTACTTC	TRBV11-3	TRBJ2-7	TRBD1	.
CASSPGRNQETQYF	TGTGCCAGCTCACCAGGGAGGAACCAAGAGACCCAGTACTTC	TRBV18	TRBJ2-5	.	.
CASSRTEAQETQYF	TGCGCCAGCAGCCGGACAGAAGCCCAAGAGACCCAGTACTTC	TRBV5-1	TRBJ2-5	.	.
CSVELAGFTDTQYF	TGCAGCGTTGAGCTAGCGGGATTCACAGATACGCAGTATTTT	TRBV29-1	TRBJ2-3	TRBD2	.
CATSSRSDGYTF	TGTGCCACCAGCAGTCGGTCTGATGGCTACACCTTC	TRBV15	TRBJ1-2	.	.
CASSLALGGGETQYF	TGTGCCAGCAGCTTAGCCCTAGGGGGCGGAGAGACCCAGTACTTC	TRBV7-2	TRBJ2-5	TRBD1	.
CASSSAGVRGNQPQHF	TGTGCCAGTAGTTCCGCAGGGGTTAGGGGCAATCAGCCCCAGCATTTT	TRBV19	TRBJ1-5	.	.
CAISPQQGGVLDTQYF	TGTGCCATCAGTCCTCAACAGGGAGGGGTTTTGGATACGCAGTATTTT	TRBV10-3	TRBJ2-3	.	.
CAWSFSITDTQYF	TGTGCCTGGAGTTTTTCTATCACAGATACGCAGTATTTT	TRBV30	TRBJ2-3	.	once
CASSDEYSGNTIYF	TGTGCCAGCAGCGACGAGTACTCTGGAAACACCATATATTTT	TRBV9	TRBJ1-3	.	.
CASSSGQVYSGANVLTF	TGTGCCAGCAGCTCGGGACAGGTGTACTCTGGGGCCAACGTCCTGACTTTC	TRBV7-3	TRBJ2-6	TRBD1	.
CASSKGFTYEQYF	TGCGCCAGCAGCAAGGGGTTTACCTACGAGCAGTACTTC	TRBV4-3	TRBJ2-7	.	.
CASSPQGAREKLFF	TGTGCCAGCTCACCACAAGGGGCCCGGGAAAAACTGTTTTTT	TRBV18	TRBJ1-4	.	.